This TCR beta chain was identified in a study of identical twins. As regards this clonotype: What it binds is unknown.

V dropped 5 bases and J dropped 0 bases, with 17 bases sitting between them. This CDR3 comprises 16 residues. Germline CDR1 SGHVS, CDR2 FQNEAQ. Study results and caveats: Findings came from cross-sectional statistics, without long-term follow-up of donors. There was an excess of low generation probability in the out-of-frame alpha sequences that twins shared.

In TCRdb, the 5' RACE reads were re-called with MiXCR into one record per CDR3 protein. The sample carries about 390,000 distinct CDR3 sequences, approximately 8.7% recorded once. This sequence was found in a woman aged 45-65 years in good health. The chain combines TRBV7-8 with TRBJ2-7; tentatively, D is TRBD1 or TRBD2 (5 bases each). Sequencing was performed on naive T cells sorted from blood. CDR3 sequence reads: CASSPGWERGSYEQYF. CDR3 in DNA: TGTGCCAGCAGCCCTGGCTGGGAGAGGGGCTCCTACGAGCAGTACTTC.